Each of the 9 T cell receptor beta chains below was sequenced from the same sample in a study of Graves' ophthalmopathy and Graves' hyperthyroidism. For repertoire sequencing, the TCR beta CDR3 regions were amplified from RNA transcripts. The library came from an HTBI-primed first-round RT-PCR and a second-round multiplex PCR. TCRdb itself ran the multiplex PCR reads through MiXCR, one entry per CDR3 protein. The sample lists 500,000 to 800,000 distinct CDR3 sequences, just over 40% occurring once. The material sequenced was peripheral blood. All receptors derive from an adult man with Graves' ophthalmopathy.

The sample holds many counts of this clonotype. The CDR3 DNA is TGTGCCAGCAGCTCAACGACAGGGCTTAGCAATCAGCCCCAGCATTTT. Translated: CASSSTTGLSNQPQHF. The chain couples TRBV7-9 to TRBJ1-5, with 7 bases lining up with TRBD1. The CDR3 has 16 amino acids. Trimming took 4 bases from V and 0 from J; bases not matched to a gene: 6. Germline values: CDR1 SEHNR, CDR2 FQNEAQ (reference sequence).

This clonotype came up many times. For the CDR3, the DNA is TGTGCCATCAGTGAGCCACGTAGGGGCAGGGGGGACACTGAAGCTTTCTTT. It is translated as CAISEPRRGRGDTEAFF. V is TRBV10-3 and J is TRBJ1-1; 7 bases are shared with TRBD1. Germline lookup yields CDR1 ENHRY and CDR2 SYGVKD. Germline trimming cut 2 bases from V and 3 bases from J; bases unmatched to any gene: 12. The CDR3 covers 17 residues.

This chain uses TRBV29-1 with TRBJ2-7; the match to TRBD1 covers 10 bases. The V gene's germline CDR1 is SQVTM and CDR2 ANQGSEA. This CDR3 region has 12 residues. Losses at the gene ends were 8 bases for V and 7 bases for J; bases not matched to a gene: 8. The CDR3 here is CSFGQGEREQYF. CDR3 nucleotides: TGCAGCTTTGGACAGGGGGAGAGGGAGCAGTACTTC.

This clonotype was counted at least ten times. The chain uses TRBV10-3 and TRBJ2-2, with D maybe TRBD1 (6 bases). Germline V lookup: CDR1 ENHRY, CDR2 SYGVKD. The germline V and J ends were trimmed by 5 bases and 7 bases, with 14 bases remaining between them. The CDR3 extends over 14 amino acids. The CDR3 loop reads CAISRQASGGELFF. As DNA, the CDR3 is TGTGCCATCAGTCGACAGGCAAGTGGCGGGGAGCTGTTTTTT.

This clonotype came up many times. This rearrangement joins TRBV9 to TRBJ1-1; D is uncertain. The CDR3 runs 16 residues. In germline, CDR1 is SGDLS, CDR2 YYNGEE. V lost 0 bases, J lost 3 bases, and 15 bases lay in between. In nucleotides, the CDR3 is TGTGCCAGCAGCGTAGCACCACCCGGGATGGACACTGAAGCTTTCTTT. This translates into CASSVAPPGMDTEAFF.

The table lists this clonotype with many counts. The V gene is TRBV9, the J gene TRBJ1-5; TRBD1 aligns across 7 bases. Germline V gene data show CDR1 as SGDLS and CDR2 as YYNGEE. J was trimmed by 4 bases and V by 0 bases; bases with no gene match: 4. This CDR3 comprises 15 residues. CDR3 sequence (DNA): TGTGCCAGCAGCGTAGGGGCAGGGGGTAATCAGCCCCAGCATTTT. Protein sequence: CASSVGAGGNQPQHF.

The chain combines TRBV19 with TRBJ1-5; D unresolved. V was pared by 8 bases and J by 9 bases, with 17 bases between. The CDR3 is made up of 13 amino acids. Germline lookup yields CDR1 LNHDA and CDR2 SQIVND (reference sequence). CDR3 residues: CASRDRIGRPQHF. In nucleotides, the CDR3 is TGTGCCAGTCGTGATCGTATCGGGCGGCCCCAGCATTTT.

Notes on this clonotype: Since a much larger clone is just one base distant, this may be a read error. The V call is TRBV4-1, the J call TRBJ1-5; perhaps TRBD1 as D (5 bases). The CDR3 runs to 14 residues. Trimming took 0 bases from V and 9 from J, leaving 12 bases between them. Germline loops: CDR1 MGHRA, CDR2 YSYEKL. This CDR3 is CASSQEGRHRPQHF. The CDR3 DNA sequence: TGCGCCAGCAGCCAAGAGGGGCGGCATCGGCCCCAGCATTTT.

This clonotype occurred many times. The CDR3 protein is CSARDRGQLNTEAFF. CDR3 in DNA: TGCAGTGCTAGAGATAGAGGACAGCTGAACACTGAAGCTTTCTTT. This rearrangement joins TRBV20-1 to TRBJ1-1, with D possibly TRBD1 on 6 matching bases. Germline CDR1 DFQATT, CDR2 SNEGSKA (reference sequence). V shed 0 bases and J shed 0 bases, with 11 bases lying between them. This CDR3 region has 15 residues.